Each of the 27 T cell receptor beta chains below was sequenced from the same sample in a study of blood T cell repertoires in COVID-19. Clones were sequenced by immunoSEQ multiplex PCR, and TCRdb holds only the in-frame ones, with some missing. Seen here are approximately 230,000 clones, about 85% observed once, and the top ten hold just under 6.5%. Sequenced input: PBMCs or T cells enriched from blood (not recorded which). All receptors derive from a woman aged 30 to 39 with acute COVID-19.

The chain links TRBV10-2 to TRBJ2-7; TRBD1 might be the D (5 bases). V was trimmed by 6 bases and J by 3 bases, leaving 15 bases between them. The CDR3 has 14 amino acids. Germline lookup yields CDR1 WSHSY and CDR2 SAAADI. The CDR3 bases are TGCGCCAGCAGAAGGACGGAAGGGGTCTACGAGCAGTACTTC. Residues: CASRRTEGVYEQYF.

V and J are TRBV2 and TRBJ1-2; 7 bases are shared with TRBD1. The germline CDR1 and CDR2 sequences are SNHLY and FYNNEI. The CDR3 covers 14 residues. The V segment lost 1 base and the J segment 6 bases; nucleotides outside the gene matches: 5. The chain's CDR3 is CASSEVRQGHGYTF. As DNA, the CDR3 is TGTGCCAGCAGTGAAGTGCGACAGGGCCATGGCTACACCTTC.

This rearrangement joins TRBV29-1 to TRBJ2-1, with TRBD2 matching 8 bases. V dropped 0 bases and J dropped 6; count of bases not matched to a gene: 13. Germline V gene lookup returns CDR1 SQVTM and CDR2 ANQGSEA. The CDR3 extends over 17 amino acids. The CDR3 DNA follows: TGCAGCGTTGAAGACGGGGGGGGCGCCCCTAGGCCCAATGAGCAGTTCTTC. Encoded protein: CSVEDGGGAPRPNEQFF.

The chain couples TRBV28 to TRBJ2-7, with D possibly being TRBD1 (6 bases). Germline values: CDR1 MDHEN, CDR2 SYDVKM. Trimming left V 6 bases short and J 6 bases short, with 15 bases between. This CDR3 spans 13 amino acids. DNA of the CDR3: TGTGCCAGCAGATACGACAGGCCCGGCGAGCAGTACTTC. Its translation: CASRYDRPGEQYF.

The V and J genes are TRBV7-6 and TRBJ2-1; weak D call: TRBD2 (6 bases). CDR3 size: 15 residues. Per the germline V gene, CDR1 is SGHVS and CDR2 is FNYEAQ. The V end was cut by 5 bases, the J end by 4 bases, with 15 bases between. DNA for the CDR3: TGTGCCAGCAGCGAGACTTCCGCGGGATACAATGAGCAGTTCTTC. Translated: CASSETSAGYNEQFF.

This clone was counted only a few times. CDR3 loop: CASSSLQGDEQYF. Written as DNA, the CDR3 is TGTGCCAGCAGCTCATTACAGGGGGACGAGCAGTACTTC. The V and J genes are TRBV5-8 and TRBJ2-7; 8 bases map to TRBD1. J lost 5 bases, V lost 3 bases, and 4 bases had no gene match. The CDR3 is 13 amino acids. Germline CDR1 reads SGHTS; CDR2 reads YDEGEE.

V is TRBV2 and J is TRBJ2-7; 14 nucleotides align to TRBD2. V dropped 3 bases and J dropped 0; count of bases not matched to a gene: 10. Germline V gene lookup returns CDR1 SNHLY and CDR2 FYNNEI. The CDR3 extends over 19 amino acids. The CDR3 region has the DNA TGTGCCAGCAGTGAGGGCCGACTAGCGGGAGGGCCCTACTCCTACGAGCAGTACTTC. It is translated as CASSEGRLAGGPYSYEQYF.

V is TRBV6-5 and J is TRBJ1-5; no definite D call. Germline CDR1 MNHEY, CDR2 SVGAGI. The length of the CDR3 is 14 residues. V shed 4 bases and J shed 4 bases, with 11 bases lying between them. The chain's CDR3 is CASSWSSRNQPQHF. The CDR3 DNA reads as TGTGCCAGCAGTTGGAGTAGCCGGAATCAGCCCCAGCATTTT.

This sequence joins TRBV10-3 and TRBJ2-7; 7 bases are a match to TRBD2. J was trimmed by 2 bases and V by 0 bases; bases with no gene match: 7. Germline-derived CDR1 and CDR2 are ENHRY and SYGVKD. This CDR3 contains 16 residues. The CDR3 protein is CAISESFPSGAYEQYF. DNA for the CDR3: TGTGCCATCAGTGAGTCCTTCCCTAGCGGAGCCTACGAGCAGTACTTC.

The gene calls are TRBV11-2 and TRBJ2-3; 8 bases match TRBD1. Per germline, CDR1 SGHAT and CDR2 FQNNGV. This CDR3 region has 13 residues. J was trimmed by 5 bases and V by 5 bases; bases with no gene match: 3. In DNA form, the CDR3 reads TGTGCCAGCAGCCGAGACAGGGGAGATACGCAGTATTTT. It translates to CASSRDRGDTQYF.

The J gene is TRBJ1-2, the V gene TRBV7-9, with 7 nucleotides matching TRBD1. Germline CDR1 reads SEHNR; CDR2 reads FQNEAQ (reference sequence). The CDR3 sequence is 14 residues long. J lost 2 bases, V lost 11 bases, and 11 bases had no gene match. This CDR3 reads CAGRTTGANYGYTF. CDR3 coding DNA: TGTGCCGGTAGGACTACAGGGGCCAACTATGGCTACACCTTC.

CDR3 sequence reads: CASSSPQSYGYTF. The CDR3 nucleotides read TGTGCCAGCAGTTCGCCCCAGTCCTATGGCTACACCTTC. The chain links TRBV12-3 or TRBV12-4 to TRBJ1-2, with D unresolved. V was shortened by 4 bases and J by 4 bases, with 10 bases between the two germline ends. CDR3 length: 13 residues.

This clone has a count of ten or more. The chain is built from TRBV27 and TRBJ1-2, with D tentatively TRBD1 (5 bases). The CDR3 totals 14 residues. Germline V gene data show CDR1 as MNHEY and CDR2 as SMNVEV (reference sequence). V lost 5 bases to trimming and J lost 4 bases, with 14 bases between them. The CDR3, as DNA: TGTGCCAGCAGTGTTAACCGAGACAGCTATGGCTACACCTTC. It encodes CASSVNRDSYGYTF.

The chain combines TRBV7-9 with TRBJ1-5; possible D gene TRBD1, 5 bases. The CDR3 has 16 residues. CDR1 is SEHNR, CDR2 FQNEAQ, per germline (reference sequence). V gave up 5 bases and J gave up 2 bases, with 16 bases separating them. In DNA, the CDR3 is TGTGCCAGCAGCCAAGGGAGGGGAGTAGGCAATCAGCCCCAGCATTTT. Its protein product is CASSQGRGVGNQPQHF.

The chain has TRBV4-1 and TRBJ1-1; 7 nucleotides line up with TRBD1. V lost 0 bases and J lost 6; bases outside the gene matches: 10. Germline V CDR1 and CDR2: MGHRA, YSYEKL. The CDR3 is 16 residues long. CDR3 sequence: CASSQDPGGRLPEAFF. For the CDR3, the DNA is TGCGCCAGCAGCCAAGACCCAGGGGGAAGGTTGCCTGAAGCTTTCTTT.

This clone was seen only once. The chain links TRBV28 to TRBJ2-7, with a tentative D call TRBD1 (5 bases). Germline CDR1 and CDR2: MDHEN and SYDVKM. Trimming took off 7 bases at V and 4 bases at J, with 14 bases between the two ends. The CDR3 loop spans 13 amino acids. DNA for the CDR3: TGTGCCAGCAACGGGCAGGGAAGATACGAGCAGTACTTC. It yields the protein CASNGQGRYEQYF.

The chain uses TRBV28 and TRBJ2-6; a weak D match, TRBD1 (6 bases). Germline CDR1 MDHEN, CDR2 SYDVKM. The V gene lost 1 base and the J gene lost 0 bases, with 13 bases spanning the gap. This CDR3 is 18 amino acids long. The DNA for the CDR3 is TGTGCCAGCAGTTTATTGGCAGGGGTAAGCTCTGGGGCCAACGTCCTGACTTTC. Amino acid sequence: CASSLLAGVSSGANVLTF.

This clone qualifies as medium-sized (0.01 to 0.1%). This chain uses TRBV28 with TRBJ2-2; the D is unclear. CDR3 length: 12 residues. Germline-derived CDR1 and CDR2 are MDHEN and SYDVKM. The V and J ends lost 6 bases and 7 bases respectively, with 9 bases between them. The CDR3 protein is CASSIKLGELFF. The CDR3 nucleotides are TGTGCCAGCAGCATAAAACTCGGGGAGCTGTTTTTT.

CDR3 region: CASSQDPGGDQPQHF. The CDR3 coding sequence is TGCGCCAGCAGCCAAGACCCGGGGGGGGATCAGCCCCAGCATTTT. The J gene is TRBJ1-5, the V gene TRBV4-1, with a possible D match to TRBD1 (5 bases). The CDR3 is 15 amino acids. CDR1 MGHRA and CDR2 YSYEKL come from the germline V gene. Trimming cost V 0 bases and J 5 bases, with 11 bases left between them.

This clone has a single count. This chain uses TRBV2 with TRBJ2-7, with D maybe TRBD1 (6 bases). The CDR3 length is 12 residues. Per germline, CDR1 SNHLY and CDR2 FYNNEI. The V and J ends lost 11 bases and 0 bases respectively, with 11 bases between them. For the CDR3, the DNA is TGTGCCCAATTAGGGGGCTCCTACGAGCAGTACTTC. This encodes CAQLGGSYEQYF.

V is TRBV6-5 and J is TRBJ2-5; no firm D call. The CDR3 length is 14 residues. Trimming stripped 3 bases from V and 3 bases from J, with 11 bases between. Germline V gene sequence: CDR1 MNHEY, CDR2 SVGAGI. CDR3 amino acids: CASSYEVEEETQYF. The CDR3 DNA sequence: TGTGCCAGCAGTTATGAGGTTGAGGAAGAGACCCAGTACTTC.

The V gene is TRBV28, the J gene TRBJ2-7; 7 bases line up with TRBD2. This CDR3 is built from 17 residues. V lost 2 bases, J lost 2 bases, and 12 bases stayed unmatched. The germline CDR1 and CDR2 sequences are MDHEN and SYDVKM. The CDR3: CASSLGGGGILTYEQYF. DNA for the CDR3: TGTGCCAGCAGTTTAGGAGGCGGGGGAATCCTAACCTACGAGCAGTACTTC.

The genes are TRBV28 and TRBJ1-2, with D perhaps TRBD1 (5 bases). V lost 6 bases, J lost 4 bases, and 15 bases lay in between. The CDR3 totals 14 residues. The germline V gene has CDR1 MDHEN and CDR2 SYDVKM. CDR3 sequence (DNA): TGTGCCAGCAGCCCGGTGGGGGGTGGCTATGGCTACACCTTC. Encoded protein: CASSPVGGGYGYTF.

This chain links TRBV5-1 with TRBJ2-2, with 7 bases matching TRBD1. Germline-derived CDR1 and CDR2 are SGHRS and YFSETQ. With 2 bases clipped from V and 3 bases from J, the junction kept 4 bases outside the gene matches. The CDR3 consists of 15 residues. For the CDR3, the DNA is TGCGCCAGCAGCTTCCGGGACAGCTACACCGGGGAGCTGTTTTTT. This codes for CASSFRDSYTGELFF.

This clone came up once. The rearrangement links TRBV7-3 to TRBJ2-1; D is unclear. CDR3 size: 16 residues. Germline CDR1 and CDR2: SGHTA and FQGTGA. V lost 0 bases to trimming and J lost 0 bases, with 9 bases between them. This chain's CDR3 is CASSLTAAPSYNEQFF. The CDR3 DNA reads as TGTGCCAGCAGCTTAACGGCCGCACCCTCCTACAATGAGCAGTTCTTC.

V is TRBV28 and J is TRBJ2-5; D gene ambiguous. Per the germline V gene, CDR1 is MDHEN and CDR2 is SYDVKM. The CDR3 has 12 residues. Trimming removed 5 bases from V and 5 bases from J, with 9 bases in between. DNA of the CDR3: TGTGCCAGCAGTAAGAGCGTGGAGACCCAGTACTTC. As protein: CASSKSVETQYF. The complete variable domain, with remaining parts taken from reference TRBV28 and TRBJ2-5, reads DVKVTQSSRYLVKRTGEKVFLECVQDMDHENMFWYRQDPGLGLRLIYFSYDVKMKEKGDIPEGYSVSREKKERFSLILESASTNQTSMYLCASSKSVETQYFGPGTRLLVL.

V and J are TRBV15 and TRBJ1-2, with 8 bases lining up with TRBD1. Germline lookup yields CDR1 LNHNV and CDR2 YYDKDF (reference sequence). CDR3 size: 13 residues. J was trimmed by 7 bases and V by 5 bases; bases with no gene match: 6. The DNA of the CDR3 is TGTGCCACCAGCCAACGGACAGGGTCTGGCTACACCTTC. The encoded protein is CATSQRTGSGYTF.